This is a list of T cell receptor beta chains from one sample in a study of beta chain features in type 1 diabetes. Assay: immunoSEQ multiplex PCR; the TCRdb copy retains only in-frame clones and omits some. Of about 650,000 clones listed, around 12% are singletons. The sample consisted of naive CD4+ T cells from blood. These receptors all come from a young man with type 1 diabetes. Each CDR3 is given with its conserved first and last residue. A D gene is named only where the DNA matches it firmly. Rows may omit the clone size; those that give it use once, few, many or a size class.

CASSASRGRSSTDTQYF	TGTGCCAGCAGTGCCTCCCGGGGGCGTTCGAGCACAGATACGCAGTATTTT	few	-	TRBV25-1	TRBJ2-3
CASSPRDRLYEQYF	TGTGCCAGCAGCCCGAGGGACAGACTCTACGAGCAGTACTTC	-	TRBD1	TRBV7-9	TRBJ2-7
CAWSRGSGPYEQYF	TGTGCCTGGTCACGGGGCTCAGGGCCCTACGAGCAGTACTTC	few	-	TRBV30	TRBJ2-7
CASNQGQGNGYTF	TGTGCCAGCAACCAAGGACAGGGAAATGGCTACACCTTC	-	TRBD1	TRBV7-9	TRBJ1-2
CAWSRQGEASEQFF	TGTGCCTGGAGTCGACAGGGGGAGGCGTCTGAGCAGTTCTTC	few	TRBD1	TRBV30	TRBJ2-1
CASSFGRMNTEAFF	TGTGCCAGCAGTTTTGGCAGGATGAACACTGAAGCTTTCTTT	-	-	TRBV6-5	TRBJ1-1
CASSPRTGGNSYEQYF	TGCGCCAGCAGCCCAAGAACAGGGGGTAACTCCTACGAGCAGTACTTC	few	TRBD1	TRBV5-1	TRBJ2-7
CASSSQGSARDEQFF	TGTGCCAGCAGCTCACAGGGGTCTGCCCGGGATGAGCAGTTCTTC	few	TRBD1	TRBV7-2	TRBJ2-1
CSVVGQGLANYGYTF	TGCAGCGTCGTGGGACAGGGGCTAGCGAACTATGGCTACACCTTC	-	TRBD1	TRBV29-1	TRBJ1-2
CASSVVSVGEQYF	TGTGCCAGCAGCGTAGTATCTGTCGGGGAGCAGTACTTC	few	-	TRBV9	TRBJ2-7
CASSQDLLVGGFTDTQYF	TGCGCCAGCAGCCAAGATCTCTTAGTCGGGGGGTTCACAGATACGCAGTATTTT	-	TRBD2	TRBV4-3	TRBJ2-3
CASSPRGSNQPQHF	TGTGCCAGCAGCCCCAGGGGGAGCAATCAGCCCCAGCATTTT	-	TRBD1	TRBV7-9	TRBJ1-5
CASSSPGRSNEKLFF	TGTGCCAGCAGCTCCCCCGGTCGTTCTAATGAAAAACTGTTTTTT	-	-	TRBV7-2	TRBJ1-4
CASSQLPTGVDEQYF	TGCGCCAGCAGCCAGCTGCCGACAGGGGTAGACGAGCAGTACTTC	few	TRBD1	TRBV5-1	TRBJ2-7
CASSPGLPTSTDTQYF	TGTGCCAGCAGCCCCGGTCTACCAACTAGCACAGATACGCAGTATTTT	-	-	TRBV14	TRBJ2-3
CASGEGNTEAFF	TGTGCCAGCGGAGAGGGGAACACTGAAGCTTTCTTT	few	-	TRBV25-1	TRBJ1-1
CSAPRTGELFF	TGCAGTGCCCCTCGCACCGGGGAGCTGTTTTTT	-	-	TRBV20-1	TRBJ2-2
CASSLRGETQYF	TGTGCCAGCAGTTTACGCGGAGAGACCCAGTACTTC	-	-	TRBV27	TRBJ2-5
CASSASGQPYEQYF	TGTGCCAGCAGCGCTTCGGGACAACCCTACGAGCAGTACTTC	-	-	TRBV9	TRBJ2-7
CSVVISWADYGYTF	TGCAGCGTTGTTATATCGTGGGCAGACTATGGCTACACCTTC	few	-	TRBV29-1	TRBJ1-2
CASRLSTGKVFF	TGTGCCAGCCGATTATCGACAGGGAAGGTGTTTTTT	-	TRBD1	TRBV28	TRBJ1-4
CASSLGTLATNEKLFF	TGTGCCAGCAGCTTAGGGACACTGGCAACTAATGAAAAACTGTTTTTT	few	-	TRBV11-2	TRBJ1-4
CASSATFGTGGNTIYF	TGTGCCAGCAGCGCAACGTTCGGAACCGGAGGAAACACCATATATTTT	few	-	TRBV9	TRBJ1-3
CASSLGIGTRSYNSPLHF	TGTGCCAGCAGCCTGGGGATCGGTACCCGGTCCTATAATTCACCCCTCCACTTT	-	-	TRBV5-4	TRBJ1-6
CASSLTGQVYEQYF	TGTGCCAGCAGCTTAACGGGACAGGTGTACGAGCAGTACTTC	-	TRBD1	TRBV7-3	TRBJ2-7
CASSPPGQTNTGELFF	TGTGCCAGCAGCCCTCCGGGACAGACGAACACCGGGGAGCTGTTTTTT	-	TRBD1	TRBV28	TRBJ2-2
CASSAGNYEQYF	TGTGCCAGCAGCGCAGGGAACTACGAGCAGTACTTC	few	-	TRBV11-3	TRBJ2-7
CASSLVEEGDTQYF	TGTGCCAGCAGCTTAGTGGAGGAGGGGGATACGCAGTATTTT	few	-	TRBV7-8	TRBJ2-3
CASSPSDGVWTEAFF	TGTGCCAGCAGCCCCAGCGACGGGGTTTGGACTGAAGCTTTCTTT	-	-	TRBV14	TRBJ1-1
CASSLEHGVGYEQYF	TGCGCCAGCAGCTTGGAACACGGCGTTGGCTACGAGCAGTACTTC	few	-	TRBV5-1	TRBJ2-7
CASSLEGGGYTF	TGTGCCAGCAGCTTAGAAGGGGGAGGCTACACCTTC	-	-	TRBV11-3	TRBJ1-2
CASSLQGSSYEQYF	TGCGCCAGCAGCTTACAGGGGTCCTCCTACGAGCAGTACTTC	-	TRBD1	TRBV5-1	TRBJ2-7
CASKGNRDYQPQHF	TGTGCCAGCAAGGGCAACAGGGACTATCAGCCCCAGCATTTT	few	-	TRBV6-5	TRBJ1-5
CASSWTSGASRTGELFF	TGCGCCAGCAGCTGGACTAGCGGTGCCTCGAGGACCGGGGAGCTGTTTTTT	-	TRBD2	TRBV5-1	TRBJ2-2
CASRATGVEKLFF	TGTGCCAGCAGAGCGACAGGGGTTGAAAAACTGTTTTTT	few	TRBD1	TRBV27	TRBJ1-4
CASSLGTKELFF	TGTGCCAGCAGCTTAGGGACGAAGGAGCTGTTTTTT	-	-	TRBV7-2	TRBJ2-2
CASRDRINTGELFF	TGTGCCAGCAGGGACAGAATTAACACCGGGGAGCTGTTTTTT	few	-	TRBV6-6	TRBJ2-2
CASSPWTGSYNEQFF	TGTGCCAGCAGCCCATGGACAGGATCCTACAATGAGCAGTTCTTC	few	TRBD1	TRBV7-2	TRBJ2-1
CASRDSGTGVSGNTIYF	TGTGCCAGCAGGGATTCCGGGACAGGGGTGTCTGGAAACACCATATATTTT	-	TRBD1	TRBV2	TRBJ1-3
CASSLWGDTQYF	TGTGCCAGCAGTTTGTGGGGAGATACGCAGTATTTT	few	-	TRBV27	TRBJ2-3
CASSLGRSPRTDTQYF	TGTGCCAGCAGCTTAGGCAGGTCACCTCGCACAGATACGCAGTATTTT	few	-	TRBV11-3	TRBJ2-3
CASSLAYRAVQETQYF	TGTGCCAGCAGCTTAGCGTATAGGGCAGTCCAAGAGACCCAGTACTTC	-	-	TRBV7-2	TRBJ2-5
CASSVGQGTGGYTF	TGTGCCAGCAGCGTAGGCCAGGGGACGGGAGGCTACACCTTC	few	-	TRBV9	TRBJ1-2
CASSFQPGQVRDNEQFF	TGTGCCAGCAGCTTCCAACCGGGACAGGTGAGGGACAATGAGCAGTTCTTC	few	TRBD1	TRBV7-2	TRBJ2-1
CASSLGGLGGGRDTQYF	TGCGCCAGCAGCTTGGGAGGCCTTGGAGGAGGCAGGGATACGCAGTATTTT	-	-	TRBV5-1	TRBJ2-3
CASSATQGGSNEQFF	TGCGCCAGCAGCGCAACCCAGGGAGGGAGCAATGAGCAGTTCTTC	-	TRBD2	TRBV5-1	TRBJ2-1
CASSPAYGQNYEQYF	TGTGCCAGCAGCCCGGCTTACGGACAGAACTACGAGCAGTACTTC	-	-	TRBV11-2	TRBJ2-7
CASSLWDREGSEAFF	TGTGCCAGCAGCTTGTGGGACAGGGAAGGATCTGAAGCTTTCTTT	-	TRBD1	TRBV7-3	TRBJ1-1
CASSPSGGSISSYNEQFF	TGCGCCAGCAGCCCGAGCGGGGGCAGCATTAGCTCCTACAATGAGCAGTTCTTC	few	TRBD2	TRBV5-1	TRBJ2-1
CASSLTTDRYNEQFF	TGCGCCAGCAGCTTGACGACGGACCGATACAATGAGCAGTTCTTC	few	-	TRBV5-1	TRBJ2-1
CATQRQGSYEQYF	TGTGCCACCCAAAGACAGGGGTCCTACGAGCAGTACTTC	-	TRBD1	TRBV15	TRBJ2-7
CASSPPAGYYEQYF	TGTGCCAGCAGCCCCCCGGCGGGGTACTACGAGCAGTACTTC	-	-	TRBV6-6	TRBJ2-7
CASSDLTSSGETQYF	TGTGCCAGCAGTGACTTGACTAGTTCGGGGGAGACCCAGTACTTC	-	-	TRBV25-1	TRBJ2-5
CASKSPRIGRETQYF	TGTGCCAGCAAAAGCCCTCGGATCGGCCGGGAGACCCAGTACTTC	few	-	TRBV6-5	TRBJ2-5
CASSLGTQRNTEAFF	TGTGCCAGCAGCTTAGGTACGCAAAGGAACACTGAAGCTTTCTTT	-	-	TRBV7-2	TRBJ1-1
CASSQGLAGGSSYEQYF	TGTGCCAGCAGCCAAGGATTAGCGGGGGGGTCCTCCTACGAGCAGTACTTC	-	TRBD2	TRBV4-2	TRBJ2-7
CASSQGVLGRIANTGELFF	TGCGCCAGCAGCCAAGGCGTTCTCGGACGAATAGCGAACACCGGGGAGCTGTTTTTT	-	-	TRBV4-3	TRBJ2-2